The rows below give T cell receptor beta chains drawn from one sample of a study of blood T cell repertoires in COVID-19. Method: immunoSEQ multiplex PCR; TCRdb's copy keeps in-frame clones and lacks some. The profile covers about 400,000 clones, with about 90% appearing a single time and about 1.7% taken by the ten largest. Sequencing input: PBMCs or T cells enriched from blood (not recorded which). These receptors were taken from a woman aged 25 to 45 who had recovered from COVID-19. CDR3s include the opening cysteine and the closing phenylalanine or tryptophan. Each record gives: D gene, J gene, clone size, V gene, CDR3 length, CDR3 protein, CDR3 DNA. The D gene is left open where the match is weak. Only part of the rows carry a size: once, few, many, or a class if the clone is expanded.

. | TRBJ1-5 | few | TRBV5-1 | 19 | CASSLARGGGSNSNQPQHF | TGCGCCAGCAGCTTGGCCCGCGGAGGTGGGAGTAATAGCAATCAGCCCCAGCATTTT
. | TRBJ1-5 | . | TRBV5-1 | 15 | CASSLVTGSNQPQHF | TGCGCCAGCAGCTTGGTTACAGGGAGCAATCAGCCCCAGCATTTT
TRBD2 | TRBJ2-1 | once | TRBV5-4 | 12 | CASSNSGNEQFF | TGTGCCAGCAGCAATAGCGGGAATGAGCAGTTCTTC
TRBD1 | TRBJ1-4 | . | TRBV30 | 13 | CACQTGIEEKLFF | TGTGCCTGTCAGACAGGGATAGAGGAAAAACTGTTTTTT
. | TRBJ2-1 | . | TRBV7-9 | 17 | CASSYPSGGNSYNEQFF | TGTGCCAGCAGCTACCCCTCTGGCGGGAACTCCTACAATGAGCAGTTCTTC
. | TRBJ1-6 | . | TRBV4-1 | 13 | CASSPTYNSPLHF | TGCGCCAGCAGCCCGACTTATAATTCACCCCTCCACTTT
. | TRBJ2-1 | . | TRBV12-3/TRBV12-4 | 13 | CASRQGLYNEQFF | TGTGCCAGCAGACAAGGACTGTATAATGAGCAGTTCTTC
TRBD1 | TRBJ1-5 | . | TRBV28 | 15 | CASRDRGQSNQPQHF | TGTGCCAGCAGAGACAGGGGGCAGAGCAATCAGCCCCAGCATTTT
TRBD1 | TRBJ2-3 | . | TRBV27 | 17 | CASSFRPGQGAADTQYF | TGTGCCAGCAGTTTCCGCCCCGGGCAGGGGGCGGCAGATACGCAGTATTTT
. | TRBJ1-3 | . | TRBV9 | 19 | CASSVALTSDRSSGNTIYF | TGTGCCAGCAGCGTAGCTCTGACCTCGGACAGAAGCTCTGGAAACACCATATATTTT
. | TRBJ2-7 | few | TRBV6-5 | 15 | CASSYSPSQGYEQYF | TGTGCCAGCAGTTACTCGCCTTCACAGGGTTACGAGCAGTACTTC
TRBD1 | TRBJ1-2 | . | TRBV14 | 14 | CASSQAGTGEGYTF | TGTGCCAGCAGCCAAGCCGGGACAGGGGAGGGCTACACCTTC
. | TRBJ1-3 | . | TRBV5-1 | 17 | CASSLALQTNSGNTIYF | TGCGCCAGCAGCTTGGCCCTGCAGACAAACTCTGGAAACACCATATATTTT
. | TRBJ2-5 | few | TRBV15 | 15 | CATSRGELGEETQYF | TGTGCCACCAGCAGAGGTGAACTTGGAGAGGAGACCCAGTACTTC